In this sample, the clone carrying this T cell receptor (beta chain) turned up once. A read error may be the cause here, since a much bigger clone is one base away. CDR3 size: 14 residues. Per the germline V gene, CDR1 is SGHRS and CDR2 is YFSETQ. TCRdb redid the calling of the 5' RACE reads with MiXCR, one entry per CDR3 protein. The sample holds about 59,000 distinct CDR3 sequences, less than 25% seen once. The sorted Tregs were CD4+CD25+CD127-/low cells. The sequence came from a female donor with breast cancer. The chain couples TRBV5-1 to TRBJ1-3; possibly TRBD1 for D (5 bases). Sequenced material: tumor-infiltrating Tregs sorted from the breast tumor. The chain's CDR3 is CAGSMDTPGNTIYF. The CDR3 DNA sequence: TGCGCCGGCAGCATGGACACACCTGGAAACACCATATATTTT.